This note documents a single T cell receptor (beta chain) sequence. Its target is not known. The data were taken from a study of spatial heterogeneity in lung cancer. Turning to the study itself: A unique TCR and UMI combination showed up more than ten times in raw reads, on average. Points from the study as a whole: The study found that expanded intratumoral alpha and beta TCR counts tracked tumor mutation counts. Counts of ubiquitous and regional expanded TCRs tracked ubiquitous and regional nonsynonymous mutations, respectively.

The sample's time point: sample taken at primary tumor resection. The germline CDR1 and CDR2 sequences are SGHDN and FVKESK. The CDR3 is 15 residues long. The V end lost 1 base, the J end lost 5 bases, and 11 bases lay between the germline ends. Carried by each TCR cDNA molecule was a unique molecular identifier. MiXCR was run by TCRdb on the 5' RACE reads, yielding one entry per CDR3 protein. The table shows some 23,000 distinct CDR3 sequences, with just under 9% occurring only once. This material consisted of lung tumor tissue, taken at surgery. This sequence joins TRBV14 and TRBJ2-2; D is undetermined. The clonotype comes from a male donor with early-stage non-small cell lung cancer. Here the CDR3 reads CASSQVYSRTGELFF. CDR3 DNA: TGTGCCAGCAGCCAAGTGTACTCGCGGACCGGGGAGCTGTTTTTT.